The 20 T cell receptor beta chains below come from one sample, sequenced in a study of T cells in Graves' hyperthyroidism and ophthalmopathy. RNA transcripts yielded amplified TCR beta CDR3 regions. When the TCR CDR3 underwent first-round RT-PCR, the HTBI primer set was used. Each CDR3 protein is one row after TCRdb ran MiXCR on the multiplex PCR reads. The data show 450,000 to 550,000 distinct CDR3 sequences, less than 25% seen once. What was sequenced was blood. All receptors derive from a woman in her thirties with Graves' ophthalmopathy.

Notes on this clonotype: A read error may produce the germline difference seen at one junction end. The rearrangement joins TRBV5-1 to TRBJ2-2; weak D call: TRBD1 (6 bases). Per germline, CDR1 SGHRS and CDR2 YFSETQ. There are 14 residues in the CDR3. The CDR3 coding sequence is TGCGCCATCAGCTTGAACAGGGACACCGGGGAGCTGTTTTTT. This translates into CAISLNRDTGELFF.

This clonotype was observed many times. The chain joins TRBV10-3 to TRBJ1-1, with D perhaps matching TRBD1 (5 bases). The CDR3 has 16 residues. V was shortened by 0 bases and J by 0 bases, with 11 bases between the two germline ends. Germline V gene data show CDR1 as ENHRY and CDR2 as SYGVKD. The DNA of the CDR3 is TGTGCCATCAGTGAGTCGGGACCTTTATTGAACACTGAAGCTTTCTTT. Amino acid sequence: CAISESGPLLNTEAFF.

At least ten counts were recorded for this clonotype. A junction end diverges from the germline sequence, so it may reflect a read error. The rearrangement uses TRBV24-1 and TRBJ1-2; 7 bases are a match to TRBD1. CDR1 KGHDR and CDR2 SFDVKD come from the germline V gene. The CDR3 is 14 residues long. The chain's CDR3 is CATSDQGQPWSYTF. CDR3 sequence (DNA): TGCGCCACCAGTGACCAGGGACAGCCGTGGAGCTACACCTTC.

This clonotype appeared a few times. This chain uses TRBV7-9 with TRBJ1-5; D gene uncertain. Germline CDR1 is SEHNR and CDR2 is FQNEAQ (reference sequence). The length of the CDR3 is 13 residues. The V and J ends lost 3 bases and 7 bases respectively, with 10 bases between them. CDR3 nucleotides: TGTGCCAGCAGCTTGTCAGATGGGCAGCCCCAGCATTTT. Amino acids: CASSLSDGQPQHF.

The chain is built from TRBV20-1 and TRBJ2-5; 11 bases fit TRBD2. Germline V CDR1 and CDR2: DFQATT, SNEGSKA (reference sequence). This CDR3 spans 15 amino acids. The V gene end was trimmed by 3 bases and the J gene end by 4 bases; junction bases not matched to a gene: 7. DNA for the CDR3: TGCAGTGCTAGTTTGGTAGCGGGGGGGCGAGAGACCCAGTACTTC. Amino acid sequence: CSASLVAGGRETQYF.

V usage is TRBV2 and J usage is TRBJ2-5; D is unclear. The CDR3 consists of 13 residues. V lost 4 bases and J lost 5, with 11 bases in between. The germline CDR1 and CDR2 sequences are SNHLY and FYNNEI. This CDR3 is CASSVKHSETQYF. CDR3 nucleotide sequence: TGTGCCAGCAGTGTGAAACATTCTGAGACCCAGTACTTC.

This clonotype was detected many times. The J gene is TRBJ2-7, the V gene TRBV20-1, with TRBD2 matching over 11 bases. This CDR3 has 13 amino acids. V was clipped by 1 base and J by 4 bases; unmatched bases: 0. Germline V CDR1 and CDR2: DFQATT, SNEGSKA (reference sequence). Written as DNA, the CDR3 is TGCAGTGCTAGAGGACTAGCGGGGTACGAGCAGTACTTC. Its protein is CSARGLAGYEQYF.

The V and J genes are TRBV12-3 or TRBV12-4 and TRBJ1-5; no clear D gene. The CDR3 totals 12 residues. V was shortened by 6 bases and J by 11 bases, with 14 bases between the two germline ends. The CDR3 DNA sequence: TGTGCCAGCAGCCCAGACCCCGACGCCCAGCATTTT. This translates into CASSPDPDAQHF.

This chain links TRBV28 with TRBJ2-7, with 7 bases fitting TRBD1. This CDR3 is 19 amino acids long. Germline V gives CDR1 MDHEN, CDR2 SYDVKM. V lost 5 bases, J lost 0 bases, and 19 bases stayed unmatched. The CDR3 sequence: CASSPVIRVITGDSYEQYF. The DNA for the CDR3 is TGTGCCAGCAGTCCCGTGATAAGAGTTATAACAGGGGACTCCTACGAGCAGTACTTC.

This clonotype was counted many times. The chain employs TRBV28 and TRBJ1-2; 7 bases align to TRBD1. Germline V gives CDR1 MDHEN, CDR2 SYDVKM. The V segment lost 7 bases and the J segment 8 bases; nucleotides outside the gene matches: 13. This CDR3 has 14 amino acids. The chain's CDR3 is CASKPTGSIRGYTF. The CDR3 nucleotides are TGTGCCAGCAAACCGACAGGGAGTATTCGCGGCTACACCTTC.

Notes on this clonotype: The junction and the germline gene differ at one end; a read error may be behind it. This chain uses TRBV12-3 or TRBV12-4 with TRBJ2-4; tentatively, D is TRBD2 (5 bases). This CDR3 spans 17 amino acids. CDR3 DNA: TGTGCCAGCAGTTTAGAGACGAACTTCCTAGCCAAAAACATTAAGTACTTC. This sequence encodes CASSLETNFLAKNIKYF.

This clonotype came up many times. The rearrangement links TRBV27 to TRBJ2-5; D uncertain. CDR1 is MNHEY, CDR2 SMNVEV, per germline (reference sequence). The CDR3 totals 15 residues. V dropped 6 bases and J dropped 5 bases, with 19 bases sitting between them. CDR3 nucleotides: TGTGCCAGCAGCGGACGGACGGAAGGTCTTGAGACCCAGTACTTC. Translated: CASSGRTEGLETQYF.

This clonotype showed up just a few times. The J gene is TRBJ2-3, the V gene TRBV4-1, with D tentatively TRBD1 (5 bases). V dropped 2 bases and J dropped 2 bases, with 8 bases sitting between them. The CDR3 consists of 14 residues. CDR1 MGHRA and CDR2 YSYEKL come from the germline V gene. The CDR3 DNA is TGCGCCAGCAGCCAAACGGACAACACAGATACGCAGTATTTT. Translation: CASSQTDNTDTQYF.

V usage is TRBV6-2 or TRBV6-3 and J usage is TRBJ2-7; maybe TRBD2 (7 bases). With 6 bases removed from V and 2 bases from J, the gap between germline ends came to 17 bases. Germline CDR1 is MNHEY and CDR2 is SVGEGT. This CDR3 has 15 residues. In DNA form, the CDR3 reads TGTGCCAGCAGCTATCCTAGCGGACAGACCTACGAGCAGTACTTC. This translates into CASSYPSGQTYEQYF.

This clonotype was recorded many times. The J gene is TRBJ1-2, the V gene TRBV27, with a tentative D call TRBD1 (6 bases). The CDR3 extends over 15 amino acids. The germline V gene has CDR1 MNHEY and CDR2 SMNVEV (reference sequence). Trimming cost V 0 bases and J 4 bases, with 12 bases left between them. CDR3 coding DNA: TGTGCCAGCAGTTTATCGTGGGGGGCACTCTATGGCTACACCTTC. It encodes CASSLSWGALYGYTF.

At least ten counts were recorded for this clonotype. The chain uses TRBV20-1 and TRBJ2-5; D unclear. Germline V gene sequence: CDR1 DFQATT, CDR2 SNEGSKA (reference sequence). There are 10 residues in the CDR3. V was clipped by 0 bases and J by 11 bases, with 7 bases between them. CDR3 bases: TGCAGTGCTAGAGAGGAAGCACAGTACTTC. Translating gives CSAREEAQYF.

The CDR3 is CASRGTFSYEQYF. CDR3 bases: TGCGCCAGCCGAGGGACTTTTTCCTACGAGCAGTACTTC. This chain joins TRBV4-1 and TRBJ2-7; a possible D gene is TRBD2 (6 bases). This CDR3 spans 13 amino acids. The V end lost 8 bases, the J end lost 1 base, and 12 bases lay between the germline ends. Germline V gene data show CDR1 as MGHRA and CDR2 as YSYEKL.

This clonotype was recorded at least ten times. The gene calls are TRBV4-3 and TRBJ1-2; 9 bases line up with TRBD1. Germline trimming cut 3 bases from V and 4 bases from J; bases unmatched to any gene: 6. Per the germline V gene, CDR1 is LGHNA and CDR2 is YSLEER. The CDR3 runs to 15 residues. CDR3 protein: CASSHGTGSGYGYTF. The DNA for the CDR3 is TGCGCCAGCAGCCACGGGACAGGGAGTGGCTATGGCTACACCTTC.

The genes are TRBV20-1 and TRBJ2-4; no reliable D call. This CDR3 spans 14 amino acids. The germline V gene encodes CDR1 DFQATT and CDR2 SNEGSKA (reference sequence). V lost 3 bases and J lost 0, with 9 bases in between. DNA of the CDR3: TGCAGTGCTAGGAGTCAGTTAGCCAAAAACATTCAGTACTTC. Translating gives CSARSQLAKNIQYF.

The chain joins TRBV6-1 to TRBJ2-5; possible D gene TRBD1, 6 bases. CDR3 length: 17 amino acids. V lost 3 bases to trimming and J lost 3 bases, with 20 bases between them. CDR1 MNHNS and CDR2 SASEGT come from the germline V gene. Here the CDR3 DNA reads TGTGCCAGCAGTGATCGGCCTCTGGTAGGACAGAAAGAGACCCAGTACTTC. Amino acid sequence: CASSDRPLVGQKETQYF.